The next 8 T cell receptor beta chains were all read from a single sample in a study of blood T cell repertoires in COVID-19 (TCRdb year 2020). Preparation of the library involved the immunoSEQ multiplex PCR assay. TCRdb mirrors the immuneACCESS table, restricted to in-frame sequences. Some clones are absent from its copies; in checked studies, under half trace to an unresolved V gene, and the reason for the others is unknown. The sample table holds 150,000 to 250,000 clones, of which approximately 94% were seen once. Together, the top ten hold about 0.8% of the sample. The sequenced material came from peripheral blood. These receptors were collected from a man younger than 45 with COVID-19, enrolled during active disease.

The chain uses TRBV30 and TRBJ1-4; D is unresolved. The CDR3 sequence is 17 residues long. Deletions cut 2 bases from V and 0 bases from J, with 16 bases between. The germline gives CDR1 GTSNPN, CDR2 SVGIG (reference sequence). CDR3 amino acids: CAWSLTGRATTNEKLFF. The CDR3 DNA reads TGTGCCTGGAGTCTAACGGGGAGGGCCACAACTAATGAAAAACTGTTTTTT.

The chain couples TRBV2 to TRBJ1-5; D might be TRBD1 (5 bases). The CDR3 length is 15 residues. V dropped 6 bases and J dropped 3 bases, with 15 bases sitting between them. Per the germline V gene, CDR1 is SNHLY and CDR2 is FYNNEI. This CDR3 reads CASSVGATPNQPQHF. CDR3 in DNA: TGTGCCAGCAGCGTAGGGGCAACTCCCAATCAGCCCCAGCATTTT. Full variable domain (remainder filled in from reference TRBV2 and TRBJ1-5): EPEVTQTPSHQVTQMGQEVILRCVPISNHLYFYWYRQILGQKVEFLVSFYNNEISEKSEIFDDQFSVERPDGSNFTLKIRSTKLEDSAMYFCASSVGATPNQPQHFGDGTRLSIL.

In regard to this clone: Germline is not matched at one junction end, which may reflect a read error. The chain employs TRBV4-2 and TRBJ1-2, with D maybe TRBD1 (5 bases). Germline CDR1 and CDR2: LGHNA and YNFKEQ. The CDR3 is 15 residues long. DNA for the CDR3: TGTGCCAGCAGCCAAGACGGGGGTTTAGGGACCCCGGTCGGCTTC. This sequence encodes CASSQDGGLGTPVGF.

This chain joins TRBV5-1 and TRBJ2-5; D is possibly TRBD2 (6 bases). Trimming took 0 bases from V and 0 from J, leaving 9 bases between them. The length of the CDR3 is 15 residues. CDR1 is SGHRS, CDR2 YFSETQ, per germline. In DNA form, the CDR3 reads TGCGCCAGCAGCTTGGGTAGCGGAAACCAAGAGACCCAGTACTTC. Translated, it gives CASSLGSGNQETQYF.

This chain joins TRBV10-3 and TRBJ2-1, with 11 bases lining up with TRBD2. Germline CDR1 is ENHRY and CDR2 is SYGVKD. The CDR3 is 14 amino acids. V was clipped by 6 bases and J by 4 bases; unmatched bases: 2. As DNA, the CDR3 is TGTGCCATCAGATCTAGCGGGGGGTACAATGAGCAGTTCTTC. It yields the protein CAIRSSGGYNEQFF.

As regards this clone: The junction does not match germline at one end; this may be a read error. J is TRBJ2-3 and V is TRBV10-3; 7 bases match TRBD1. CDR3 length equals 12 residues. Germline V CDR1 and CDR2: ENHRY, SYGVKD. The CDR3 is CAISDKGALAHF. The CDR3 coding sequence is TGTGCCATCAGTGATAAGGGGGCCCTAGCCCATTTT.

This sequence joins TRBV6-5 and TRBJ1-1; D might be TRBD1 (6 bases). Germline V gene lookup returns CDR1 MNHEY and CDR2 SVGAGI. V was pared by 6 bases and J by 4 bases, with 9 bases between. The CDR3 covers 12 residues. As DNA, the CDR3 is TGTGCCAGCAGCCGGACAGTCACTGAAGCTTTCTTT. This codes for CASSRTVTEAFF.

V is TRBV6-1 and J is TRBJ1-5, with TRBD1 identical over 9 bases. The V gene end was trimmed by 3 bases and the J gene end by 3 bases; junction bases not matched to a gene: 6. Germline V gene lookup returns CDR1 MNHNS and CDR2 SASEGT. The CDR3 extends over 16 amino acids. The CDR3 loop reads CASSDTGTGNNQPQHF. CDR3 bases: TGTGCCAGCAGTGACACCGGGACAGGGAACAATCAGCCCCAGCATTTT.